This T cell receptor (beta chain) was retrieved from a study of shared clonotypes between healthy human individuals. The sample holds many counts of this clone. The table came from immunoSEQ multiplex PCR; TCRdb's copy has only in-frame clones and leaves some out. Of hundreds of thousands of clones listed, roughly four fifths are singletons. V lost 6 bases to trimming and J lost 5 bases, with 16 bases between them. In germline, CDR1 is SEHNR, CDR2 FQNEAQ (reference sequence). This CDR3 contains 15 residues. The J gene is TRBJ2-2, the V gene TRBV7-9, with D uncertain. The receptor was isolated from a woman in her thirties or forties in good health. Some clones in this sample may be carry-over from other donors' samples. Specimen: PBMCs. CDR3 sequence reads: CASSSPKIRTGELFF. The CDR3 DNA follows: TGTGCCAGCAGTTCCCCCAAAATAAGGACCGGGGAGCTGTTTTTT.